The clone carrying this T cell receptor (beta chain) was found once. Some clones are missing from TCRdb's copy, which holds only in-frame ones; the method was immunoSEQ multiplex PCR. The sample lists over 100,000 clones; about 86% were seen once. The data were obtained in a study of T cell responses to AZD1222 COVID-19 vaccine. The germline V gene encodes CDR1 SGHTA and CDR2 FQGNSA. V lost 2 bases, J lost 1 base, and 11 bases lay in between. This CDR3 comprises 15 residues. The source was peripheral blood, collected on day 0 of AZD1222 vaccination. This rearrangement joins TRBV7-2 to TRBJ1-1; D is unclear. This receptor was identified in an adult in good health. CDR3 loop: CASSLSLGSNTEAFF. CDR3 in DNA: TGTGCCAGCAGCTTAAGTCTGGGGTCGAACACTGAAGCTTTCTTT.